This T cell receptor (beta chain) comes out of a study of cytomegalovirus exposure and HLA in healthy donors. Study at large: A later analysis reported the same platform for the approximately 110 validation repertoires and the roughly 700 first-cohort repertoires.

The V and J ends lost 3 bases and 6 bases, in that order; junction bases with no gene match: 6. Per germline, CDR1 SGHVS and CDR2 FQNEAQ. The CDR3 length is 15 residues. Assay used: immunoSEQ multiplex PCR; TCRdb lists only in-frame clones, some missing. The table records about 280,000 clones, roughly 90% of them present only once. To note about this clone: The antigen is undetermined.

Study-wide points: Rare TCR sequences dominated, though some public TCRs recurred in many donors. Subsequent analysis of the 120 or so validation repertoires found a tendency for first-cohort TCR clusters to co-occur. Cytomegalovirus association was listed for around 170 TCR beta chains.

The chain combines TRBV7-8 with TRBJ2-7; 12 bases agree with TRBD2. Sequencing used PBMCs. This receptor was identified in a woman under 30 in good health and CMV-seronegative. DNA for the CDR3: TGTGCCAGCAGCTTCTCTAGCGGGAGGGCCTTCGAGCAGTACTTC. It encodes CASSFSSGRAFEQYF.